A single sample gave rise to the 30 T cell receptor beta chains below, sequenced in a study of cytomegalovirus exposure and HLA in healthy donors. Primers: 60 Vbeta forward and 13 Jbeta reverse. Clones were sequenced by immunoSEQ multiplex PCR, and TCRdb holds only the in-frame ones, with some missing. The sample shows fewer than 100,000 clones, under 85% of them seen only once. The sample taken for sequencing was PBMCs. The receptors derive from a man aged 35 to 55 in good health and CMV-seronegative.

The chain couples TRBV5-1 to TRBJ1-4; no definite D call. This CDR3 has 16 amino acids. V lost 0 bases, J lost 7 bases, and 16 bases lay in between. CDR1 and CDR2 from the germline V gene are SGHRS and YFSETQ. The CDR3, as DNA: TGCGCCAGCAGCTTGGCCGGTGCAGCGGGCGGTGAAAAACTGTTTTTT. Translating it yields CASSLAGAAGGEKLFF.

The chain uses TRBV19 and TRBJ2-5, with D unresolved. The tail of the sequence fits TRBJ2-7 better, so the J call may be wrong. The germline V gene encodes CDR1 LNHDA and CDR2 SQIVND (reference sequence). CDR3 size: 11 residues. CDR3 DNA: TGTGCCAGTAGTTCTAGCTACGAGCAGTACTTC. This translates into CASSSSYEQYF.

This clone was recorded only once. This chain connects TRBV6-5 to TRBJ1-5, with a possible D match to TRBD1 (6 bases). Trimming took 0 bases from V and 4 from J, leaving 10 bases between them. The germline gives CDR1 MNHEY, CDR2 SVGAGI. The CDR3 is made up of 15 amino acids. Here the CDR3 reads CASSYSTQGNQPQHF. CDR3 DNA sequence: TGTGCCAGCAGTTACTCGACGCAGGGGAATCAGCCCCAGCATTTT.

The gene calls are TRBV7-8 and TRBJ2-1; the match to TRBD1 covers 9 bases. The CDR3 contains 14 residues. Germline CDR1 reads SGHVS; CDR2 reads FQNEAQ. V gave up 1 base and J gave up 11 bases; unmatched junction bases: 6. The CDR3 DNA follows: TGTGCCAGCAGCTTAGAGGGAGGGACAGGGCAGCAGTTCTTC. Translating it yields CASSLEGGTGQQFF.

This sequence joins TRBV28 and TRBJ2-7; 7 bases agree with TRBD2. The CDR3 spans 16 residues. The V segment lost 4 bases and the J segment 1 base; nucleotides outside the gene matches: 10. Per germline, CDR1 MDHEN and CDR2 SYDVKM. The CDR3 region is CASSSLGRGFSYEQYF. The CDR3 region has the DNA TGTGCCAGCAGTTCCCTAGGGAGGGGCTTTTCCTACGAGCAGTACTTC.

The chain joins TRBV11-1 to TRBJ2-5; 7 positions agree with TRBD2. There are 13 residues in the CDR3. Germline V gives CDR1 SGHAT, CDR2 FQDESV (reference sequence). The V gene end was trimmed by 5 bases and the J gene end by 2 bases; junction bases not matched to a gene: 2. For the CDR3, the DNA is TGTGCCAGCAGCCGGGGGGTTCAAGAGACCCAGTACTTC. Translation gives CASSRGVQETQYF.

V gene TRBV19 combines with J gene TRBJ1-5; D is undetermined. The V and J ends lost 4 bases and 5 bases respectively, with 9 bases between them. Germline CDR1 reads LNHDA; CDR2 reads SQIVND (reference sequence). The CDR3 is 13 amino acids. CDR3 in amino acids: CASSSGGDQPQHF. CDR3 bases: TGTGCCAGTAGTAGCGGCGGGGATCAGCCCCAGCATTTT.

The chain joins TRBV4-1 to TRBJ2-5, with TRBD2 matching 13 bases. CDR1 and CDR2 from the germline V gene are MGHRA and YSYEKL. The CDR3 has 16 residues. Trimming at V came to 0 bases and at J to 9 bases, leaving 7 bases not matched to a gene. The CDR3 sequence: CASSQDERTSGGSQYF. The CDR3 nucleotides read TGCGCCAGCAGCCAAGATGAGAGGACTAGCGGGGGCTCCCAGTACTTC.

V is TRBV4-3 and J is TRBJ1-6; 12 bases line up with TRBD1. Germline CDR1 LGHNA, CDR2 YSLEER. The CDR3 has 14 amino acids. J was trimmed by 9 bases and V by 4 bases; bases with no gene match: 1. The CDR3 spells CASSPGQGASPLHF. Written as DNA, the CDR3 is TGCGCCAGCAGCCCGGGACAGGGGGCTTCACCCCTCCACTTT.

The chain combines TRBV2 with TRBJ2-7, with 7 bases that match TRBD1. Germline trimming cut 7 bases from V and 0 bases from J; bases unmatched to any gene: 3. Germline-derived CDR1 and CDR2 are SNHLY and FYNNEI. The CDR3 runs 13 residues. The CDR3 bases are TGTGCCAGCAAGCAGGGGGACTCCTACGAGCAGTACTTC. Amino acids: CASKQGDSYEQYF.

The DNA of the CDR3 is TGTGCCAGCAACCAGGACAGGCGGCAGTCATCTATAGGGTACTTC. As protein: CASNQDRRQSSIGYF. This chain connects TRBV2 to TRBJ2-4, with 7 bases fitting TRBD1. CDR3 length equals 15 residues. Germline values: CDR1 SNHLY, CDR2 FYNNEI. V trimming: 7 bases; J trimming: 15 bases; junction bases outside the gene matches: 21.

The V gene is TRBV7-2, the J gene TRBJ2-7; weak D call: TRBD2 (6 bases). Trimming pared 5 bases from V and 3 bases from J, leaving 29 bases between. The CDR3 is 19 residues long. Germline CDR1 is SGHTA and CDR2 is FQGNSA. CDR3 sequence (DNA): TGTGCCAGCAGCCCAACCCGGGGGTTAGCGGATAGCCTAGGCTACGAGCAGTACTTC. As protein: CASSPTRGLADSLGYEQYF.

V is TRBV5-1 and J is TRBJ1-3, with D perhaps matching TRBD1 (5 bases). Germline V gene data show CDR1 as SGHRS and CDR2 as YFSETQ. V lost 2 bases and J lost 5, with 14 bases in between. The CDR3 loop spans 15 amino acids. The CDR3 DNA reads TGCGCCAGCAGCTTTACCAGGGAACCGAGAAACACCATATATTTT. This gives the protein CASSFTREPRNTIYF.

As for this clone: At one end the junction does not follow the germline gene, possibly because of a read error. The rearrangement uses TRBV7-9 and TRBJ2-7; maybe TRBD1 (5 bases). The germline V gene has CDR1 SEHNR and CDR2 FQNEAQ (reference sequence). This CDR3 has 12 amino acids. CDR3 bases: TGTTCCAGCAGCTTAGTAGGGGACGAGCAGTACTTC. Translation gives CSSSLVGDEQYF.

The CDR3 here is CASSPGQGVTEAFF. In nucleotides, the CDR3 is TGCGCCAGCAGCCCGGGACAGGGGGTTACTGAAGCTTTCTTT. The chain uses TRBV5-1 and TRBJ1-1; TRBD1 aligns across 11 bases. The CDR3 is made up of 14 amino acids. Germline CDR1 is SGHRS and CDR2 is YFSETQ. J gave up 5 bases and V 4 bases, and 4 bases lay outside the gene matches.

The chain combines TRBV5-5 with TRBJ1-1, with TRBD1 as a possible D gene (5 bases). The CDR3 has 14 amino acids. Between the trimmed V and J ends, which lost 1 base and 0 bases, there was a span of 7 bases. CDR1 is SGHKS, CDR2 YYEKEE, per germline (reference sequence). The CDR3 region is CASSLRGMNTEAFF. The DNA of the CDR3 is TGTGCCAGCAGCTTGAGGGGCATGAACACTGAAGCTTTCTTT.

This chain connects TRBV25-1 to TRBJ2-7; tentative D call: TRBD1 (6 bases). V lost 2 bases and J lost 6, with 8 bases in between. The CDR3 covers 12 residues. The V gene's germline CDR1 is MGHDK and CDR2 SYGVNS. CDR3 DNA: TGTGCCAGCAGTGAACTGGGGGCCGAGCAGTACTTC. Encoded protein: CASSELGAEQYF.

V gene TRBV5-3 combines with J gene TRBJ1-5; tentatively, D is TRBD1 (5 bases). TRBV5-3 is flagged as an ORF with uncertain function. This CDR3 comprises 15 residues. Trimming pared 3 bases from V and 1 base from J, leaving 11 bases between. In DNA, the CDR3 is TGTGCCAGAAGCTCATACGACAGAAGCAATCAGCCCCAGCATTTT. This translates into CARSSYDRSNQPQHF.

This clone was counted only a few times. The chain combines TRBV2 with TRBJ1-1; TRBD1 is a possible D gene (6 bases). The length of the CDR3 is 13 residues. Per germline, CDR1 SNHLY and CDR2 FYNNEI. V lost 6 bases and J 2 bases, leaving 10 bases between the germline ends. Written as DNA, the CDR3 is TGTGCCAGCAGGAAACAGGGTAACACTGAAGCTTTCTTT. Its translation: CASRKQGNTEAFF.

The gene calls are TRBV18 and TRBJ1-5; perhaps TRBD1 as D (5 bases). The CDR3 contains 14 residues. The V and J ends lost 4 bases and 1 base respectively, with 8 bases between them. Germline CDR1 and CDR2: KGHSH and LQKENI. CDR3 protein: CASSLGGSNQPQHF. The DNA of the CDR3 is TGTGCCAGCTCACTGGGGGGGAGCAATCAGCCCCAGCATTTT.

The V call is TRBV4-3, the J call TRBJ1-2; 7 bases are a match to TRBD1. The V gene's germline CDR1 is LGHNA and CDR2 YSLEER. V shed 4 bases and J 8 bases; nucleotides not matched to a gene: 13. The CDR3 runs 15 residues. CDR3 nucleotides: TGCGCCAGCAGCCCGAGGGGGCGGGGCACCGGCGGCTACACCTTC. This gives the protein CASSPRGRGTGGYTF.

The chain combines TRBV30 with TRBJ2-2; no definite D call. V was clipped by 3 bases and J by 7 bases, with 12 bases between them. Germline loops: CDR1 GTSNPN, CDR2 SVGIG (reference sequence). This CDR3 region has 13 residues. CDR3 sequence (DNA): TGTGCCTGGAGCTCCCGGTTGGTCGGGGAGCTGTTTTTT. Protein: CAWSSRLVGELFF.

Remarks on this clone: Other DNA sequences in this sample translate to the same CDR3. The chain is built from TRBV7-3 and TRBJ2-5; D call uncertain. Germline V lookup: CDR1 SGHTA, CDR2 FQGTGA. V was trimmed by 0 bases and J by 1 base, leaving 3 bases between them. The CDR3 sequence is 13 residues long. The CDR3, as DNA: TGTGCCAGCAGCTTAACTCTCCAAGAGACCCAGTACTTC. This translates into CASSLTLQETQYF.

Comment on this clone: A junction end diverges from the germline sequence, so it may reflect a read error. This chain joins TRBV7-9 and TRBJ2-7; D unresolved. CDR1 is SEHNR and CDR2 is FQNEAQ in the germline V gene (reference sequence). There are 13 residues in the CDR3. The CDR3 region is CSSSLVSRGQQYF. In DNA, the CDR3 is TGTTCCAGCAGCTTAGTGTCACGTGGCCAGCAGTACTTC.

The genes are TRBV11-2 and TRBJ2-7; 8 nucleotides line up with TRBD1. The ends lost 0 bases at V and 6 bases at J; junction bases unmatched: 7. Looked up from germline, CDR1 is SGHAT and CDR2 is FQNNGV. CDR3 length: 15 amino acids. CDR3 nucleotides: TGTGCCAGCAGCTTAGAGGTCCAGGGGGCACGCGAGCAGTACTTC. As protein: CASSLEVQGAREQYF.

This chain uses TRBV2 with TRBJ1-4; 9 positions match TRBD1. Trimming took 5 bases from V and 3 from J; bases not matched to a gene: 4. The germline gives CDR1 SNHLY, CDR2 FYNNEI. The CDR3 spans 15 residues. CDR3: CASSLQGAANEKLFF. The CDR3 DNA follows: TGTGCCAGCAGTCTACAGGGGGCCGCTAATGAAAAACTGTTTTTT.

This clone appeared a few times. The rearrangement links TRBV5-4 to TRBJ1-2, with 9 bases fitting TRBD1. This CDR3 has 16 amino acids. Per the germline V gene, CDR1 is SGHNT and CDR2 is YYREEE (reference sequence). V dropped 4 bases and J dropped 5; count of bases not matched to a gene: 12. The CDR3 is CASSTTTGGAEYGYTF. CDR3 coding DNA: TGTGCCAGCAGCACAACAACAGGGGGCGCGGAGTATGGCTACACCTTC.

The chain carries TRBV5-6 and TRBJ1-2; the D gene is possibly TRBD1 (5 bases). CDR3 length: 18 amino acids. Trimming shortened V by 4 bases and J by 7 bases, and 29 bases separated the two germline ends. Germline CDR1 and CDR2: SGHDT and YYEEEE. In DNA form, the CDR3 reads TGTGCCAGCAGCCCGAATGGACTCACTATGGGAGGGCAGGGTGGCTACACCTTC. Residues: CASSPNGLTMGGQGGYTF.

The genes are TRBV2 and TRBJ1-2, with 10 bases matching TRBD1. The J segment lost 6 bases and the V segment lost 9 bases, leaving 4 bases of the junction unmatched. CDR3 length: 12 residues. The germline V gene encodes CDR1 SNHLY and CDR2 FYNNEI. The CDR3 DNA is TGTGCCAGTTCCGGGACAGGGGATGGCTACACCTTC. Amino acid sequence: CASSGTGDGYTF.

This clone turned up a few times. The chain links TRBV4-3 to TRBJ1-5, with a weak D call TRBD1 (6 bases). Germline lookup yields CDR1 LGHNA and CDR2 YSLEER. CDR3 length: 15 amino acids. V lost 3 bases and J 3 bases, leaving 12 bases between the germline ends. The CDR3 here is CASSHDTGLNQPQHF. The CDR3 DNA reads TGCGCCAGCAGCCACGATACAGGGCTCAATCAGCCCCAGCATTTT.